The rows below give T cell receptor beta chains drawn from one sample of a study of T cells in Graves' hyperthyroidism and ophthalmopathy. TCRdb re-called the multiplex PCR reads through MiXCR, storing one row per CDR3 protein. This sample has some 620,000 distinct CDR3 sequences; around 16% occur once, and the top ten carry 3.5% to 4%. The sequencing input was blood. Every receptor here comes from a woman between 25 and 40 years old with Graves' hyperthyroidism. The CDR3 runs from the conserved cysteine through the conserved F or W.

V gene	CDR3 length	J gene	CDR3 protein
TRBV18	14	TRBJ1-2	CASSPTGEGHGYTF
TRBV20-1	12	TRBJ1-3	CSARDVRNTIYF
TRBV5-6	16	TRBJ2-1	CASSIGTSYSYNEQFF
TRBV3-1	14	TRBJ1-2	CASSQESGGYGYTF
TRBV6-1	12	TRBJ1-1	CASSLGSSEAFF
TRBV28	15	TRBJ2-4	CASSTPGTAQNIQYF
TRBV20-1	13	TRBJ2-5	CSARGGRWETQYF
TRBV7-2	13	TRBJ2-5	CASSLSTSGTQYF
TRBV5-1	14	TRBJ1-1	CASTSQGGGTEAFF
TRBV9	13	TRBJ1-2	CASSLRSGYGYTF
TRBV7-3	14	TRBJ1-1	CASSQTGTNTEAFF
TRBV28	14	TRBJ2-7	CASSMGLAPYEQYF
TRBV4-2	15	TRBJ2-7	CASSQEDRGVVEQYF
TRBV2	12	TRBJ2-3	CASSAEGVPQYF